The TCR beta chain described here comes from a study of control samples from healthy donors and cancer patients (dated by TCRdb to the early 2020s). Libraries came from the immunoSEQ multiplex PCR assay. TCRdb limited this immuneACCESS table to in-frame rearrangements with V and J called. A share of clones is missing; checked studies link under half to unresolved V genes, and the rest is unexplained. The sample table contains 390,000 or so clones; only one count was recorded for roughly 90% of them. More than 6% of the sample is in the top ten clones. The junction shows trimming of 4 bases on V and 7 bases on J, plus 19 bases between the germline ends. CDR1 and CDR2 are read off the germline V gene (reference sequence) as GTSNPN and SVGIG. The CDR3 sequence holds 14 residues, the cysteine and phenylalanine included. The entry retains the CDR3 DNA only, 42 bases that are in frame from base 1. With respect to this clone: This receptor's antigen is unknown. It has no much larger one-base neighbor in the sample; base qualities were not kept.

The chain is made from TRBV30 and TRBJ2-5, with the D gene possibly TRBD1 or TRBD2, each one fitting 5 bases. The receptor was isolated from a man in his forties with head and neck cancer. The sample consisted of PBMCs. The encoded CDR3 is CAWIPGTMLGTQYF. DNA sequence: TGTGCCTGGATACCCGGGACGATGCTAGGGACCCAGTACTTC.